This TCR beta chain was sequenced for a study of Ad26.COV2.S vaccination and SARS-CoV-2 variants. Study-wide findings and caveats: Recipients of either vaccine or placebo displayed similar breadth of non-spike TCRs. In vaccinated individuals, spike-specific CD8+ and CD4+ T cell responses reportedly displayed substantial breadth.

The treatment was: around 19 received Ad26.COV2.S at low or high dose, single or two shots; roughly 5 received placebo; per-sample allocation not given. Sampling occurred on day 63 after the first vaccine or placebo injection. With respect to this clone: Its target is not known.

Measured with immunoSEQ multiplex PCR; TCRdb has only the in-frame clones, and not every one. The data show about 420,000 clones, approximately 87% seen once. The CDR3 is 16 amino acids. The V end was cut by 5 bases, the J end by 2 bases, with 16 bases between. The V gene's germline CDR1 is SGDLS and CDR2 YYNGEE. The V and J genes are TRBV9 and TRBJ2-2; tentatively, D is TRBD1 or TRBD2 (5 bases each). The sample consisted of peripheral blood, taken in a trial of Ad26.COV2.S vaccine versus placebo. The sequence came from a person aged 18-65 years who received the Ad26.COV2.S COVID-19 vaccine or a placebo. The CDR3 nucleotides are TGTGCCAGCAGTGAGCGGTTGCAGGGCAACACCGGGGAGCTGTTTTTT. Its translation: CASSERLQGNTGELFF.